The 8 T cell receptor beta chains reported below all come from one sample, sequenced in a study of response to subunit inactivated influenza vaccine. TCRdb ran MiXCR on the RT-PCR reads and lists one entry per CDR3 protein. The sample contains about 500,000 distinct CDR3 sequences, about 15% of which appear only once. The specimen comprised CD4+ T cells sorted from PBMCs, sampled about 24 months after vaccination. The receptors were sampled from a man aged 50-75 years who received an inactivated influenza vaccine.

This clonotype showed up just a few times. The rearrangement links TRBV20-1 to TRBJ1-4; maybe TRBD1 (5 bases). This CDR3 is 15 amino acids long. The V and J ends lost 6 bases and 2 bases respectively, with 16 bases between them. Germline CDR1 reads DFQATT; CDR2 reads SNEGSKA (reference sequence). The CDR3 DNA reads TGCAGTGCCTCCGAAGCCGGGACTACTAATGAAAAACTGTTTTTT. Translation gives CSASEAGTTNEKLFF.

The rearrangement joins TRBV4-1 to TRBJ2-4; D is possibly TRBD2 (6 bases). The CDR3 consists of 16 residues. Germline V CDR1 and CDR2: MGHRA, YSYEKL. V dropped 4 bases and J dropped 7 bases, with 20 bases sitting between them. The CDR3 loop reads CASSRGDGKGTNIQYF. The CDR3 region has the DNA TGCGCCAGCAGCCGCGGGGACGGGAAAGGCACGAACATTCAGTACTTC.

This clonotype was counted a few times. V usage is TRBV29-1 and J usage is TRBJ2-2, with 7 bases matching TRBD1. The CDR3 sequence is 13 residues long. Germline CDR1 SQVTM, CDR2 ANQGSEA. The V gene end was trimmed by 6 bases and the J gene end by 7 bases; junction bases not matched to a gene: 8. The CDR3 bases are TGCAGCGTGGGCGACAGGGTTAGCGGGGAGCTGTTTTTT. Amino acids: CSVGDRVSGELFF.

This clonotype has just a few counts. V is TRBV7-8 and J is TRBJ1-3; D remains ambiguous. V was clipped by 3 bases and J by 1 base, with 7 bases between them. Germline values: CDR1 SGHVS, CDR2 FQNEAQ. CDR3 length: 14 residues. In DNA form, the CDR3 reads TGTGCCAGCAGCTTCCCAGGTTCTGGAAACACCATATATTTT. Its translation is CASSFPGSGNTIYF.

This chain links TRBV4-1 with TRBJ1-2, with D perhaps TRBD1 (5 bases). Germline V gene sequence: CDR1 MGHRA, CDR2 YSYEKL. V was cut by 2 bases and J by 8 bases, with 12 bases left in between. The CDR3 contains 13 residues. This chain's CDR3 is CASSQQGRSGYTF. The CDR3 region has the DNA TGCGCCAGCAGCCAACAGGGAAGGAGCGGCTACACCTTC.

The J gene is TRBJ1-3, the V gene TRBV3-1; D unclear. The V end lost 1 base, the J end lost 2 bases, and 9 bases lay between the germline ends. Germline V gene data show CDR1 as LGHDT and CDR2 as YNNKEL (reference sequence). The CDR3 has 15 amino acids. In nucleotides, the CDR3 is TGTGCCAGCAGCCAAGTTTCCCGGGCTGGAAACACCATATATTTT. Amino acids: CASSQVSRAGNTIYF.

With regard to this clonotype: A much larger clone lies a single base off, so this may be a read error. The final CDR3 position lacks the conserved phenylalanine or tryptophan, pointing to a likely read error. The CDR3 DNA reads TGCAGCGCCGTGGACAGTCACTACGAGCAGTACTCC. Amino acids: CSAVDSHYEQYS. The chain couples TRBV29-1 to TRBJ2-7; the D gene is possibly TRBD1 (6 bases). V shed 7 bases and J shed 3 bases, with 13 bases lying between them. The germline CDR1 and CDR2 sequences are SQVTM and ANQGSEA. The CDR3 extends over 12 amino acids.

This clonotype was seen only a few times. The V call is TRBV20-1, the J call TRBJ2-5; D unresolved. The CDR3 loop spans 14 amino acids. With 0 bases removed from V and 2 bases from J, the gap between germline ends came to 10 bases. From germline, CDR1 is DFQATT and CDR2 SNEGSKA (reference sequence). CDR3 amino acids: CSARDGSIQETQYF. In nucleotides, the CDR3 is TGCAGTGCTAGAGATGGATCCATACAAGAGACCCAGTACTTC.